These 9 T cell receptor beta chains share one sample of origin, sequenced in a study of T cell changes during pregnancy in multiple sclerosis. Profiled with immunoSEQ multiplex PCR; TCRdb holds only in-frame clones, not every one. This table holds about 97,000 clones, 90% found once. The sample consisted of peripheral blood, taken in the second trimester of pregnancy. The receptor set was obtained from a female donor in good health, enrolled as a control in a pregnancy study.

This chain joins TRBV4-1 and TRBJ2-5, with 9 bases identical to TRBD2. There are 20 residues in the CDR3. The V gene's germline CDR1 is MGHRA and CDR2 YSYEKL. V gave up 5 bases and J gave up 7 bases; unmatched junction bases: 26. The CDR3 spells CASSFLRNLSPSGDLVTQYF. The CDR3 DNA reads TGCGCCAGCAGCTTCTTACGCAACCTTTCTCCTAGCGGGGATTTGGTGACCCAGTACTTC.

The V and J genes are TRBV7-2 and TRBJ1-5, with D possibly being TRBD1 (6 bases). The CDR3 consists of 15 residues. V dropped 0 bases and J dropped 2 bases, with 8 bases sitting between them. Germline V gives CDR1 SGHTA, CDR2 FQGNSA. The CDR3 protein is CASSLAWGRNQPQHF. In DNA, the CDR3 is TGTGCCAGCAGCTTAGCCTGGGGGCGCAATCAGCCCCAGCATTTT.

This rearrangement joins TRBV19 to TRBJ2-3; 9 bases map to TRBD2. V was pared by 6 bases and J by 2 bases, with 9 bases of the junction left unmatched. From germline, CDR1 is LNHDA and CDR2 SQIVND (reference sequence). The CDR3 spans 16 residues. CDR3 sequence reads: CASRNYGTSHTDTQYF. The DNA for the CDR3 is TGTGCCAGTAGAAATTACGGGACTAGCCACACAGATACGCAGTATTTT.

V usage is TRBV18 and J usage is TRBJ2-7; 11 bases match TRBD2. The CDR3 covers 15 residues. Looked up from germline, CDR1 is KGHSH and CDR2 is LQKENI. V lost 0 bases, J lost 2 bases, and 0 bases stayed unmatched. CDR3 sequence (DNA): TGTGCCAGCTCACCACCGGGACTAGCGGCCTACGAGCAGTACTTC. This codes for CASSPPGLAAYEQYF. Based on the CDR3 plus reference TRBV18 and TRBJ2-7, the full variable domain is NAGVMQNPRHLVRRRGQEARLRCSPMKGHSHVYWYRQLPEEGLKFMVYLQKENIIDESGMPKERFSAEFPKEGPSILRIQQVVRGDSAAYFCASSPPGLAAYEQYFGPGTRLTVT.

V is TRBV25-1 and J is TRBJ2-7, with 7 bases that match TRBD1. The CDR3 is 14 amino acids. Germline V CDR1 and CDR2: MGHDK, SYGVNS. V shed 8 bases, J shed 2 bases, and the junction held 9 bases outside the gene matches. The CDR3, as DNA: TGTGCCAGCCGGGACAGCCTAAGAACCTACGAGCAGTACTTC. Translated, it gives CASRDSLRTYEQYF.

This chain uses TRBV4-1 with TRBJ1-2; 10 bases line up with TRBD1. There are 14 residues in the CDR3. V lost 1 base to trimming and J lost 8 bases; unmatched junction nucleotides: 4. Germline V lookup: CDR1 MGHRA, CDR2 YSYEKL. The CDR3 spells CASSQGDRGRGYTF. The CDR3 nucleotides are TGCGCCAGCAGCCAAGGGGACAGGGGCCGGGGCTACACCTTC.

This clone was found a few times. The V gene is TRBV4-3, the J gene TRBJ1-1; a possible D gene is TRBD1 (5 bases). Trimming removed 3 bases at V and 5 bases at J, with 19 bases between. Germline lookup yields CDR1 LGHNA and CDR2 YSLEER. The CDR3 is made up of 16 amino acids. This CDR3 is CASSQQWGDGGTEAFF. The CDR3 DNA reads TGCGCCAGCAGCCAGCAGTGGGGGGACGGGGGAACTGAAGCTTTCTTT.

The chain couples TRBV7-2 to TRBJ2-3; TRBD2 agrees at 9 bases. V lost 2 bases to trimming and J lost 4 bases; unmatched junction nucleotides: 7. Germline V gives CDR1 SGHTA, CDR2 FQGNSA. The CDR3 runs to 16 residues. The CDR3 loop is CASSLQSGGLPDTQYF. CDR3 in DNA: TGTGCCAGCAGCTTACAAAGCGGGGGGCTCCCAGATACGCAGTATTTT.

The chain employs TRBV11-2 and TRBJ2-1, with 8 bases fitting TRBD2. CDR1 is SGHAT and CDR2 is FQNNGV in the germline V gene. V lost 4 bases to trimming and J lost 5 bases; unmatched junction nucleotides: 13. The CDR3 runs 17 residues. CDR3 residues: CASSSTEAGAWNNEQFF. In DNA, the CDR3 is TGTGCCAGCAGCTCGACCGAAGCGGGAGCGTGGAACAATGAGCAGTTCTTC.